These 21 T cell receptor beta chains originate from one sample sequenced in a study of T cell responses to AZD1222 COVID-19 vaccine. Sequencing used immunoSEQ multiplex PCR; TCRdb keeps in-frame clones, though not all of them. The data show 55,000 to 90,000 clones, roughly 84% seen once. Source: peripheral blood, taken on day 0 of AZD1222 vaccination. The receptors derive from an adult in good health.

The chain has TRBV19 and TRBJ1-3; tentatively, D is TRBD1 (6 bases). The CDR3 covers 14 residues. Looked up from germline, CDR1 is LNHDA and CDR2 is SQIVND (reference sequence). Trimming pared 3 bases from V and 4 bases from J, leaving 10 bases between. CDR3 nucleotide sequence: TGTGCCAGTAGTATCGGGGGGCGAGGAAACACCATATATTTT. Its translation: CASSIGGRGNTIYF.

This clone was detected once. The DNA of the CDR3 is TGCGCCAGCAGCTTGGAGGGGGTAAATCAGCCCCAGCATTTT. Translating gives CASSLEGVNQPQHF. The genes are TRBV5-1 and TRBJ1-5; tentative D call: TRBD1 (6 bases). Germline V lookup: CDR1 SGHRS, CDR2 YFSETQ. The CDR3 sequence is 14 residues long. The V end lost 0 bases, the J end lost 4 bases, and 8 bases lay between the germline ends.

This sequence joins TRBV6-5 and TRBJ2-3, with TRBD1 matching 8 bases. V lost 6 bases and J lost 0; bases outside the gene matches: 2. Germline-derived CDR1 and CDR2 are MNHEY and SVGAGI. This CDR3 is 14 amino acids long. The DNA for the CDR3 is TGTGCCAGCAGGGACAGGGTTAGCACAGATACGCAGTATTTT. It specifies CASRDRVSTDTQYF.

The chain joins TRBV24-1 to TRBJ2-7; 12 nucleotides agree with TRBD2. This CDR3 is built from 19 residues. V shed 4 bases, J shed 3 bases, and the junction held 15 bases outside the gene matches. Germline V gene data show CDR1 as KGHDR and CDR2 as SFDVKD. The CDR3 loop reads CATSEWGLAGHPVIYEQYF. Written as DNA, the CDR3 is TGTGCCACCAGTGAGTGGGGACTAGCGGGCCATCCAGTAATCTACGAGCAGTACTTC.

The chain carries TRBV28 and TRBJ1-5; D possibly corresponds to TRBD1 (6 bases). The ends were cut back, 6 bases at V and 6 bases at J, with 21 bases in the middle. The germline CDR1 and CDR2 sequences are MDHEN and SYDVKM. The CDR3 runs 16 residues. CDR3 loop: CASSWRGRAGGQPQHF. The CDR3, as DNA: TGTGCCAGCAGCTGGAGGGGGAGGGCAGGCGGTCAGCCCCAGCATTTT.

The genes are TRBV6-6 and TRBJ2-7, with 9 bases matching TRBD1. Germline-derived CDR1 and CDR2 are MNHNY and SVGAGI (reference sequence). This CDR3 has 15 amino acids. V lost 5 bases and J lost 6; bases outside the gene matches: 11. CDR3 amino acids: CASSRPGTGRGEQYF. CDR3 nucleotides: TGTGCCAGCAGTCGTCCCGGGACAGGGCGCGGCGAGCAGTACTTC.

This sequence joins TRBV30 and TRBJ2-2; D gene ambiguous. CDR1 and CDR2 from the germline V gene are GTSNPN and SVGIG (reference sequence). This CDR3 comprises 12 residues. The V gene lost 0 bases and the J gene lost 6 bases, with 5 bases spanning the gap. The CDR3 region has the DNA TGTGCCTGGAGTGTTCCTTCCGGGGAGCTGTTTTTT. It specifies CAWSVPSGELFF.

This chain uses TRBV27 with TRBJ2-2; TRBD1 or TRBD2 may be the D gene (5 bases each). This CDR3 is built from 15 residues. Trimming shortened V by 6 bases and J by 5 bases, and 16 bases separated the two germline ends. Germline lookup yields CDR1 MNHEY and CDR2 SMNVEV (reference sequence). The CDR3 loop is CASSPAGGLTGELFF. The CDR3 DNA reads as TGTGCCAGCAGCCCCGCTGGGGGATTGACCGGGGAGCTGTTTTTT.

V is TRBV29-1 and J is TRBJ2-1; a weak D match, TRBD1 (6 bases). V dropped 7 bases and J dropped 4 bases, with 14 bases sitting between them. CDR1 is SQVTM and CDR2 is ANQGSEA in the germline V gene. The CDR3 has 13 residues. The CDR3 reads CSGRQGSYNEQFF. CDR3 coding DNA: TGCAGCGGGAGGCAGGGGTCTTACAATGAGCAGTTCTTC.

J is TRBJ1-2 and V is TRBV4-1, with 8 nucleotides matching TRBD1. Germline CDR1 and CDR2: MGHRA and YSYEKL. Trimming cost V 0 bases and J 2 bases; bases outside gene matches: 8. This CDR3 spans 17 amino acids. The CDR3 DNA is TGCGCCAGCAGCCAAGATCAGGACAGGGCCGACAACTATGGCTACACCTTC. The encoded protein is CASSQDQDRADNYGYTF.

The chain couples TRBV5-1 to TRBJ2-5, with no clear D. There are 14 residues in the CDR3. The V gene's germline CDR1 is SGHRS and CDR2 YFSETQ. V was clipped by 1 base and J by 1 base, with 8 bases between them. Here the CDR3 DNA reads TGCGCCAGCAGCTTGTGGGAAATCCAAGAGACCCAGTACTTC. This gives the protein CASSLWEIQETQYF.

V and J are TRBV5-6 and TRBJ1-2; D is possibly TRBD1 (6 bases). Germline V lookup: CDR1 SGHDT, CDR2 YYEEEE. The CDR3 sequence is 13 residues long. The V end lost 1 base, the J end lost 5 bases, and 9 bases lay between the germline ends. The CDR3 loop reads CASSLRGRYGYTF. In DNA, the CDR3 is TGTGCCAGCAGCTTGAGGGGGAGGTATGGCTACACCTTC.

The chain carries TRBV4-3 and TRBJ2-5; maybe TRBD1 (6 bases). This CDR3 is built from 14 residues. Trimming pared 0 bases from V and 4 bases from J, leaving 9 bases between. The germline V gene has CDR1 LGHNA and CDR2 YSLEER. In DNA, the CDR3 is TGCGCCAGCAGCCAAGATTCCAGGGGAGAGACCCAGTACTTC. It translates to CASSQDSRGETQYF.

The chain uses TRBV3-1 (or the pseudogene TRBV3-2) and TRBJ1-2; D possibly corresponds to TRBD1 (5 bases). The V and J ends lost 0 bases and 10 bases respectively, with 15 bases between them. This CDR3 has 14 amino acids. From germline, CDR1 is LGHDT and CDR2 YNNKEL (reference sequence). CDR3 region: CASSQEDKGSLYTF. DNA of the CDR3: TGTGCCAGCAGCCAAGAGGACAAAGGAAGTCTCTACACCTTC.

The chain joins TRBV5-1 to TRBJ1-2; 9 bases line up with TRBD1. CDR1 is SGHRS, CDR2 YFSETQ, per germline. This CDR3 spans 14 amino acids. The V segment lost 3 bases and the J segment 4 bases; nucleotides outside the gene matches: 4. CDR3 sequence reads: CASSSTGGSYGYTF. Here the CDR3 DNA reads TGCGCCAGCAGCTCAACAGGGGGCAGCTATGGCTACACCTTC.

This clone showed up just a few times. This chain connects TRBV5-4 to TRBJ1-6; no definite D call. The V gene lost 6 bases and the J gene lost 4 bases, with 17 bases spanning the gap. CDR3 length: 16 residues. Per the germline V gene, CDR1 is SGHNT and CDR2 is YYREEE (reference sequence). The CDR3 DNA reads TGTGCCAGCACCCCGGGAGGAAGCGCGTATAATTCACCCCTCCACTTT. Translation: CASTPGGSAYNSPLHF.

The chain recombines TRBV11-2 with TRBJ1-2; tentative D call: TRBD1 (5 bases). The germline V gene has CDR1 SGHAT and CDR2 FQNNGV. V was shortened by 4 bases and J by 4 bases, with 19 bases between the two germline ends. The length of the CDR3 is 16 residues. The CDR3 bases are TGTGCCAGCAGCTGGACAAGGTCAGGGCCCCCCTATGGCTACACCTTC. Translation gives CASSWTRSGPPYGYTF.

There are a few counts of this clone. The sample has other DNA sequences that encode this CDR3 too. This chain joins TRBV6-2 or TRBV6-3 and TRBJ1-1; TRBD1 agrees at 7 bases. This CDR3 comprises 14 residues. The J segment lost 5 bases and the V segment lost 0 bases, leaving 3 bases of the junction unmatched. Germline CDR1 reads MNHEY; CDR2 reads SVGEGT. CDR3 amino acids: CASSYSAGGTEAFF. The CDR3, as DNA: TGTGCCAGCAGTTACTCTGCAGGGGGGACTGAAGCTTTCTTT.

This clone was observed a handful of times. The chain is built from TRBV5-4 and TRBJ1-2; D remains ambiguous. The CDR3 runs to 13 residues. Germline V gene lookup returns CDR1 SGHNT and CDR2 YYREEE (reference sequence). V was shortened by 4 bases and J by 8 bases, with 15 bases between the two germline ends. CDR3 residues: CASSPLTSVGYTF. CDR3 in DNA: TGTGCCAGCAGCCCGCTCACGTCAGTGGGCTACACCTTC.

This clone was seen a handful of times. The V gene is TRBV6-5, the J gene TRBJ2-7; no clear D. CDR3 length: 13 amino acids. Trimming took off 1 base at V and 3 bases at J, with 7 bases between the two ends. Germline V CDR1 and CDR2: MNHEY, SVGAGI. The chain's CDR3 is CASSYLLGYEQYF. CDR3 bases: TGTGCCAGCAGTTACTTATTAGGCTACGAGCAGTACTTC.

V usage is TRBV2 and J usage is TRBJ2-1; TRBD2 agrees at 8 bases. In germline, CDR1 is SNHLY, CDR2 FYNNEI. Trimming removed 7 bases from V and 8 bases from J; junction bases left unmatched: 4. This CDR3 has 12 amino acids. The CDR3 DNA follows: TGTGCCAGCAAGAGAGCGGGGGATGAGCAGTTCTTC. Amino acids: CASKRAGDEQFF.